This T cell receptor (beta chain) is drawn from a study of blood T cell repertoires in COVID-19. Whole-study context: The United States, Italy and Spain supplied acute and convalescent COVID-19 samples. PBMCs, B-cell-depleted T cells, or T cells provided the cDNA or gDNA that made up the material.

How the authors handled the data: It was from reference gene primer amplification that nucleated cell counts were estimated. The method was immunoSEQ multiplex PCR; TCRdb's version includes in-frame clones alone and lacks a portion of them. The V and J calls and clone size are taken from that table; D and trimming were inferred from the DNA. Among about 180,000 clones listed, 60% to 80% were seen once. Germline V gene sequence: CDR1 MNHEY, CDR2 SVGEGT. This CDR3 comprises 16 residues. V lost 5 bases, J lost 2 bases, and 4 bases stayed unmatched. This clonotype was sampled from a woman between 65 and 79 years old with acute or convalescent COVID-19. Sequenced: peripheral blood. The chain combines TRBV6-2 or TRBV6-3 with TRBJ2-2; TRBD2 matches 11 bases. CDR3 DNA sequence: TGTGCCAGCAGTCCACTAGCGGGAGACAACACCGGGGAGCTGTTTTTT. Translated, it gives CASSPLAGDNTGELFF.